The following is a T cell receptor (beta chain) sequence with its context. Its antigen is still unknown. The method was immunoSEQ multiplex PCR; TCRdb's version includes in-frame clones alone and lacks a portion of them. This table holds about 160,000 clones, roughly 84% found once. This specimen belongs to a study of cytomegalovirus exposure and HLA in healthy donors. In the study overall: Per a later analysis, the roughly 680 first-cohort and some 110 validation repertoires shared one platform. General observations from the study: The study listed around 150 cytomegalovirus-associated TCR beta chains. Most TCR sequences were seen very rarely across donors, but some public TCRs occurred in many. A few CMV-associated chains were confirmed in vitro to be specific for CMV antigens.

The CDR3 loop spans 14 amino acids. Germline V gene lookup returns CDR1 SNHLY and CDR2 FYNNEI. Trimming took off 3 bases at V and 3 bases at J, with 12 bases between the two ends. The chain has TRBV2 and TRBJ2-7; D is perhaps TRBD2 (5 bases). This TCR derives from a man aged 30 to 39 in good health and CMV-seropositive. Material: PBMCs. The CDR3 nucleotides read TGTGCCAGCAGTGAGGTCGAAGGGAGCTACGAGCAGTACTTC. Protein: CASSEVEGSYEQYF.